This T cell receptor beta chain derives from a study of cytomegalovirus exposure and HLA in healthy donors. The PCR used 60 Vbeta and 13 Jbeta primers. Assay: immunoSEQ multiplex PCR; the TCRdb copy retains only in-frame clones and omits some. The sample holds 190,000 or so clones. CDR3 size: 12 residues. Trimming removed 6 bases from V and 7 bases from J, with 12 bases in between. CDR1 and CDR2 from the germline V gene are MNHEY and SVGAGI. Sequenced material: PBMCs. The chain joins TRBV6-5 to TRBJ2-5, with D hard to call. The sequence came from a boy aged 5-17 years in good health and CMV-seronegative. In DNA, the CDR3 is TGTGCCAGCAGCTCAACTCTAGGGACCCAGTACTTC. Translation: CASSSTLGTQYF.